The text below deals with one TCR beta chain. It has no known antigen specificity. At one boundary the junction diverges from the germline segment, which might be a read error. The run used an Illumina MiSeq. Profiling of the peripheral T cell repertoire targeted human TCRbeta genes. The authors' pipeline ran thus. Differential clonotype abundance was tested with beta-binomial modelling to account for variability over time. Expanded clonotypes were screened against the ImmuneCODE reference database of SARS-CoV-2-associated TCRs and mapped to viral genome regions. Additional repertoire analyses were carried out for TRBV gene usage, CDR3 length, CDR3 amino acid overlap between time points, clonotype abundance distributions and Jaccard similarity. TCRdb applied fastp at Q25 and MiXCR to the public reads, then kept only in-frame beta chains. Identical CDR3 proteins give one entry, which carries the most common genes and DNA. The V and J calls and clone size are TCRdb's, not the authors'. Here the sample has some 220,000 distinct CDR3 sequences; 25% to 30% occur a single time. The biggest ten clones account for roughly 7.3% of the sample.

The sample's time point label is to be understood as: pre-pandemic baseline sample and day 111 after first positive SARS-CoV-2 test. The sample originates from a study of kidney transplant recipient with SARS-CoV-2 infection (dated by TCRdb to about 2021). The CDR3 contains 14 residues, cysteine and phenylalanine counted. The retained sequence is limited to the CDR3, 42 bases, with the frame set at the first base. This clonotype was sampled from a male patient aged 25-45 years who had COVID-19 and was a kidney transplant recipient. In transplant recipients, some T cells may be of donor rather than host origin. The sample here was a blood sample, taken at baseline and on day 111 from a kidney transplant recipient. The chain is made from TRBV12-3 or TRBV12-4 and TRBJ2-2; 8 central nucleotides agree with TRBD1. The CDR3 protein sequence reads: CASYRGSNTGELPF. In nucleotide form, the sequence is TGTGCCAGCTACAGGGGGTCCAACACCGGGGAGCTGCCTTTT.